The 25 T cell receptor beta chains given below trace back to one sample, sequenced in a study of T cells expressing NK-cell markers. From its re-call of the 5' RACE reads, TCRdb lists each CDR3 protein once, without DNA. With about 460,000 distinct CDR3 sequences in the sample, the ten largest clones hold under 1.5%. Sequencing input: blood T cells: a sorted CD56 or NKG2C T cell subset, CD4+ or CD8+ T cells, or bulk PBMC T cells (not recorded which). Receptors originate from a woman aged 45-59 years in good health.

The V call is TRBV4-1, the J call TRBJ1-3; with no DNA, the TCRdb D assignment of TRBD1 cannot be verified. Germline V lookup: CDR1 MGHRA, CDR2 YSYEKL. The CDR3 is made up of 15 amino acids. This CDR3 is CASSQEPGTGNTIYF.

The rearrangement links TRBV2 to TRBJ2-2; the TCRdb call, TRBD2, lacks DNA for checking. The V gene's germline CDR1 is SNHLY and CDR2 FYNNEI. CDR3 length: 17 residues. CDR3: CASTRASGRAGTGELFF. The whole variable domain, filled in from reference TRBV2 and TRBJ2-2, reads EPEVTQTPSHQVTQMGQEVILRCVPISNHLYFYWYRQILGQKVEFLVSFYNNEISEKSEIFDDQFSVERPDGSNFTLKIRSTKLEDSAMYFCASTRASGRAGTGELFFGEGSRLTVL.

The genes are TRBV25-1 and TRBJ2-1; the TRBD2 assignment by TCRdb is unverifiable without DNA. Germline CDR1 reads MGHDK; CDR2 reads SYGVNS. The CDR3 covers 13 residues. CDR3 region: CATRLGGVNEQFF.

The J gene is TRBJ1-1, the V gene TRBV29-1; the TCRdb call, TRBD1, lacks DNA for checking. Germline loops: CDR1 SQVTM, CDR2 ANQGSEA. The CDR3 spans 12 residues. This CDR3 reads CSGQGLGFEAFF.

This chain connects TRBV7-8 to TRBJ2-2. There are 16 residues in the CDR3. Germline loops: CDR1 SGHVS, CDR2 FQNEAQ. This chain's CDR3 is CASSLTPGINTGELFF.

V and J are TRBV12-3 or TRBV12-4 and TRBJ2-1; TCRdb designates TRBD1, a call that cannot be tested without DNA. This CDR3 has 14 residues. The CDR3 region is CASREGVPYNEQFF.

The rearrangement uses TRBV5-5 and TRBJ2-5; TCRdb outputs TRBD2, but without DNA this stays unchecked. CDR3 length: 14 residues. Germline assignment: CDR1 SGHKS and CDR2 YYEKEE (reference sequence). CDR3 sequence reads: CASSSGTFQETQYF.

The chain carries TRBV4-1 and TRBJ2-2; with no DNA, the TCRdb D assignment of TRBD1 cannot be verified. The CDR3 runs to 16 residues. The germline CDR1 and CDR2 sequences are MGHRA and YSYEKL. CDR3 sequence: CASSQLPGAVLGELFF.

The chain has TRBV12-3 or TRBV12-4 and TRBJ1-3; the TRBD1 assignment by TCRdb is unverifiable without DNA. This CDR3 comprises 13 residues. This CDR3 is CASKRGPGNTIYF.

The V gene is TRBV5-1, the J gene TRBJ2-2; the D call from TCRdb, TRBD1, cannot be confirmed without DNA. There are 16 residues in the CDR3. Germline CDR1 and CDR2: SGHRS and YFSETQ. CDR3 in amino acids: CASSVRARGPTGELFF.

The rearrangement links TRBV20-1 to TRBJ2-1. CDR3 length: 14 residues. Germline CDR1 DFQATT, CDR2 SNEGSKA (reference sequence). The CDR3 loop reads CSAIQTGSYNEQFF.

The chain is built from TRBV5-1 and TRBJ2-3; the TCRdb call, TRBD1, lacks DNA for checking. In germline, CDR1 is SGHRS, CDR2 YFSETQ. The CDR3 extends over 21 amino acids. The chain's CDR3 is CASNPRKQDQTLYPSTDTQYF.

The CDR3 region is CASSLSSRGQAKGYTF. The chain joins TRBV12-3 or TRBV12-4 to TRBJ1-2; TCRdb's D call, TRBD1, is unchecked because there is no DNA. This CDR3 contains 16 residues.

The V gene is TRBV12-3 or TRBV12-4, the J gene TRBJ1-2; TCRdb picks TRBD1, but there is no DNA to check that call. The CDR3 totals 15 residues. The CDR3 sequence is CASSDAGGPNYGYTF.

V and J are TRBV20-1 and TRBJ2-7; the TRBD1 assignment by TCRdb is unverifiable without DNA. This CDR3 has 15 amino acids. CDR1 DFQATT and CDR2 SNEGSKA come from the germline V gene (reference sequence). CDR3 region: CSARESWGSNYEQYF.

The chain links TRBV18 to TRBJ2-7. The CDR3 extends over 16 amino acids. From germline, CDR1 is KGHSH and CDR2 LQKENI. The CDR3: CASSPNLLDSSYEQYF.

The chain recombines TRBV5-1 with TRBJ2-1; TCRdb returns TRBD2, unconfirmable since there is no DNA. This CDR3 is built from 16 residues. CDR1 and CDR2 (germline): SGHRS, YFSETQ. The CDR3 sequence: CASSRRGTSGFNEQFF.

The V call is TRBV20-1, the J call TRBJ2-1; the D call of TRBD1 rests on TCRdb alone, since no DNA is present to check it. Germline V lookup: CDR1 DFQATT, CDR2 SNEGSKA (reference sequence). The CDR3 has 14 residues. CDR3 residues: CSANRDRGMNEQFF.

The chain employs TRBV11-2 and TRBJ1-3. Per germline, CDR1 SGHAT and CDR2 FQNNGV. The CDR3 totals 12 residues. The CDR3: CASSLLQSTIYF.

The chain joins TRBV12-3 or TRBV12-4 to TRBJ1-6. The CDR3 has 12 residues. The CDR3 reads CASSLQLSPLHF.

V gene TRBV27 combines with J gene TRBJ2-3; TCRdb calls TRBD1, which cannot be checked without DNA. There are 16 residues in the CDR3. Germline V CDR1 and CDR2: MNHEY, SMNVEV (reference sequence). CDR3 sequence: CASRTYRGIYTDTQYF.

This chain uses TRBV12-3 or TRBV12-4 with TRBJ1-1; there is no DNA to check the TCRdb D call of TRBD1. This CDR3 contains 13 residues. The CDR3 spells CASYRGMNTEAFF.

V usage is TRBV9 and J usage is TRBJ2-5; as DNA is missing, the TRBD1 call by TCRdb cannot be tested. Looked up from germline, CDR1 is SGDLS and CDR2 is YYNGEE. CDR3 length: 16 amino acids. The CDR3 protein is CASSRGQGRRRETQYF. Using reference TRBV9 and TRBJ2-5 for the parts outside the CDR3, the full variable domain is DSGVTQTPKHLITATGQRVTLRCSPRSGDLSVYWYQQSLDQGLQFLIQYYNGEERAKGNILERFSAQQFPDLHSELNLSSLELGDSALYFCASSRGQGRRRETQYFGPGTRLLVL.

The rearrangement uses TRBV6-5 and TRBJ2-1; with no DNA, the TCRdb D assignment of TRBD1 cannot be verified. Germline loops: CDR1 MNHEY, CDR2 SVGAGI. The CDR3 has 14 residues. The CDR3 sequence is CASRPIQGLGEQFF.

This chain connects TRBV20-1 to TRBJ2-5; lacking DNA, the TRBD2 call made by TCRdb goes unchecked. The CDR3 runs to 15 residues. Germline V gene data show CDR1 as DFQATT and CDR2 as SNEGSKA (reference sequence). CDR3 in amino acids: CSARDSGKGRETQYF.